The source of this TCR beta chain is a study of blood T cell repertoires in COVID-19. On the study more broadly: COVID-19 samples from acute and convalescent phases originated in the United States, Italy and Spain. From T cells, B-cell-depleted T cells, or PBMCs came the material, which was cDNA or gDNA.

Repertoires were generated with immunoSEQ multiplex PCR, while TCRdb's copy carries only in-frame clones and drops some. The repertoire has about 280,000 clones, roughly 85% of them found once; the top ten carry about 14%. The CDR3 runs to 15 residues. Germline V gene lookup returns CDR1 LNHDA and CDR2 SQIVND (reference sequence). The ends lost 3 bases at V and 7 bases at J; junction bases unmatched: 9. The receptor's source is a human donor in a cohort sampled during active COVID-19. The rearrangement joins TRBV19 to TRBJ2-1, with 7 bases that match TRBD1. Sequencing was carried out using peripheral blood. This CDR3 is CASSIQGGAWNEQFF. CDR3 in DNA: TGTGCCAGTAGTATCCAAGGGGGCGCGTGGAATGAGCAGTTCTTC.